Each of the 2 T cell receptor beta chains below was sequenced from the same sample in a study of blood T cells in healthy people across ages. The use of a sample-barcoded 5' primer and a J-beta primer mix characterized a second PCR of about 7 to 12 cycles. TCRdb re-derived calls from the 5' RACE reads in MiXCR, one entry per CDR3 protein. The sample lists approximately 810,000 distinct CDR3 sequences; about 30% were seen once. Material: blood. These receptors were taken from a woman older than 75 in good health.

Comment on this clonotype: A much bigger clone sits one base away, suggesting this may be a read error. This chain links TRBV5-1 with TRBJ2-1; D perhaps matches TRBD2 (5 bases). This CDR3 spans 15 amino acids. The germline V and J ends were trimmed by 4 bases and 13 bases, with 24 bases remaining between them. CDR1 is SGHRS and CDR2 is YFSETQ in the germline V gene. CDR3 coding DNA: TGCGCCAGCAGCATGGAAGGGAGCAGGTCGGAGACCCAGTTCTTC. Protein product: CASSMEGSRSETQFF. The full variable domain, its missing parts supplied by reference TRBV5-1 and TRBJ2-1, is KAGVTQTPRYLIKTRGQQVTLSCSPISGHRSVSWYQQTPGQGLQFLFEYFSETQRNKGNFPGRFSGRQFSNSRSEMNVSTLELGDSALYLCASSMEGSRSETQFFGPGTRLTVL.

A note on this clonotype: Given a much more abundant clone one base away, this may be a read error. V is TRBV6-2 or TRBV6-3 and J is TRBJ2-7, with 14 bases that match TRBD2. The J call could be wrong; TRBJ2-5 is a better fit for the DNA end. The CDR3 is 19 residues long. The germline CDR1 and CDR2 sequences are MNHEY and SVGEGT. The CDR3 DNA is TGTGCCGGCAGTTCAAGACTAGCGGGGGGGCTAGATTTTCGAGAGACCCAGTACTTC. This gives the protein CAGSSRLAGGLDFRETQYF.